The 26 T cell receptor beta chains below were found in one sample sequenced in a study of control samples from healthy donors and cancer patients (TCRdb year 2020). Receptor amplification or capture employed the immunoSEQ multiplex PCR assay. TCRdb re-hosts the immuneACCESS table, in-frame sequences only. Its copies lack some clones; in the studies checked, an unresolved V gene accounts for under half of them, and the cause for the rest is not known. This sample is represented by 78,000 or so clones; 70% to 90% of them were singletons. The ten top clones hold 5% to 7% of the sample. Sequenced sample: blood. Every receptor here comes from a woman aged 50 to 60 in good health.

This sequence joins TRBV30 and TRBJ2-1, with 8 bases lining up with TRBD2. Germline V gives CDR1 GTSNPN, CDR2 SVGIG (reference sequence). V dropped 5 bases and J dropped 15; count of bases not matched to a gene: 15. This CDR3 is built from 13 residues. The CDR3 bases are TGTGCCTGGGCCCCGTCCCCTGGACTAGCCACGTTCTTC. Translated, it gives CAWAPSPGLATFF.

The chain links TRBV6-5 to TRBJ1-1; 7 nucleotides match TRBD1. Germline values: CDR1 MNHEY, CDR2 SVGAGI. The CDR3 runs to 11 residues. The V gene end was trimmed by 2 bases and the J gene end by 11 bases; junction bases not matched to a gene: 2. The CDR3 coding sequence is TGTGCCAGCAGTTACAAGGGGGCGGCTTTCTTT. It yields the protein CASSYKGAAFF.

This clone occurred once. This chain joins TRBV27 and TRBJ2-7; 7 bases agree with TRBD1. Germline lookup yields CDR1 MNHEY and CDR2 SMNVEV (reference sequence). The V gene end was trimmed by 6 bases and the J gene end by 4 bases; junction bases not matched to a gene: 12. CDR3 length: 15 residues. CDR3 amino acids: CASSSPGTALYEQYF. CDR3 nucleotides: TGTGCCAGCAGCTCTCCCGGGACAGCTTTATACGAGCAGTACTTC.

This chain connects TRBV19 to TRBJ1-3, with 7 bases matching TRBD1. J was trimmed by 0 bases and V by 0 bases; bases with no gene match: 11. CDR1 LNHDA and CDR2 SQIVND come from the germline V gene (reference sequence). The CDR3 extends over 19 amino acids. The CDR3 DNA sequence: TGTGCCAGTAGTATAGAAATGATCGGACAGGTATTCTCTGGAAACACCATATATTTT. Amino acid sequence: CASSIEMIGQVFSGNTIYF.

This chain links TRBV3-1 (or the pseudogene TRBV3-2) with TRBJ2-7; a possible D gene is TRBD1 (7 bases). Trimming removed 4 bases at V and 6 bases at J, with 16 bases between. Germline values: CDR1 LGHDT, CDR2 YNNKEL (reference sequence). This CDR3 has 14 amino acids. CDR3 protein: CASSRQAGGFEQYF. The CDR3 bases are TGTGCCAGCAGCCGGCAGGCAGGGGGGTTCGAGCAGTACTTC.

The chain employs TRBV24-1 and TRBJ1-2; a weak D match, TRBD1 (5 bases). The CDR3 length is 13 residues. Trimming removed 5 bases at V and 5 bases at J, with 11 bases between. From germline, CDR1 is KGHDR and CDR2 SFDVKD. CDR3 in amino acids: CATSGGSAYGYTF. The CDR3 DNA is TGTGCCACCAGTGGGGGCAGCGCATATGGCTACACCTTC.

This clone occurred once. The chain has TRBV27 and TRBJ1-5, with a tentative D call TRBD1 (5 bases). Germline lookup yields CDR1 MNHEY and CDR2 SMNVEV (reference sequence). V lost 3 bases, J lost 6 bases, and 9 bases lay in between. The CDR3 extends over 13 amino acids. The CDR3 nucleotides read TGTGCCAGCAGTTTCTCAGGGACTCAGCCCCAGCATTTT. Protein product: CASSFSGTQPQHF.

Only one count was recorded for this clone. The chain employs TRBV6-5 and TRBJ1-3, with 7 bases fitting TRBD1. The V segment lost 4 bases and the J segment 4 bases; nucleotides outside the gene matches: 4. Germline V CDR1 and CDR2: MNHEY, SVGAGI. This CDR3 has 14 amino acids. As DNA, the CDR3 is TGTGCCAGCAGTTTGGACAGGACGGGAAACACCATATATTTT. It encodes CASSLDRTGNTIYF.

This chain joins TRBV30 and TRBJ2-7; 8 bases line up with TRBD2. Losses at the gene ends were 2 bases for V and 0 bases for J; bases not matched to a gene: 3. Germline loops: CDR1 GTSNPN, CDR2 SVGIG (reference sequence). This CDR3 contains 14 residues. The CDR3 DNA follows: TGTGCCTGGAGTCGGGGGGGGAGCTCCTACGAGCAGTACTTC. This gives the protein CAWSRGGSSYEQYF.

The chain carries TRBV2 and TRBJ1-2; tentatively, D is TRBD1 (6 bases). Deletions cut 5 bases from V and 7 bases from J, with 14 bases between. This CDR3 is built from 13 residues. Germline V gene sequence: CDR1 SNHLY, CDR2 FYNNEI. The CDR3 spells CASSPRTEGGYTF. The CDR3 DNA sequence: TGTGCCAGCAGTCCCCGGACAGAGGGTGGCTACACCTTC.

A few counts support this clone. The V call is TRBV4-1, the J call TRBJ1-4; no clear D gene. The V and J ends lost 3 bases and 8 bases respectively, with 10 bases between them. This CDR3 spans 13 amino acids. Germline V gives CDR1 MGHRA, CDR2 YSYEKL. The CDR3 DNA sequence: TGCGCCAGCAGCCACCAGGCGGCCGAAAAACTGTTTTTT. Its translation is CASSHQAAEKLFF.

The genes are TRBV5-1 and TRBJ2-1; D is unresolved. The CDR3 consists of 11 residues. V was cut by 6 bases and J by 10 bases, with 11 bases left in between. CDR1 and CDR2 (germline): SGHRS, YFSETQ. CDR3 nucleotide sequence: TGCGCCAGCAACTCCGATGAGGAGCAGTTCTTC. This translates into CASNSDEEQFF. Supplemented by reference TRBV5-1 and TRBJ2-1, the full variable domain reads KAGVTQTPRYLIKTRGQQVTLSCSPISGHRSVSWYQQTPGQGLQFLFEYFSETQRNKGNFPGRFSGRQFSNSRSEMNVSTLELGDSALYLCASNSDEEQFFGPGTRLTVL.

The rearrangement links TRBV2 to TRBJ2-3; 9 nucleotides line up with TRBD1. With 2 bases clipped from V and 2 bases from J, the junction kept 8 bases outside the gene matches. There are 17 residues in the CDR3. Germline CDR1 SNHLY, CDR2 FYNNEI. CDR3 DNA: TGTGCCAGCAGTGAACTCGTGGGACAGGGCAACACAGATACGCAGTATTTT. It encodes CASSELVGQGNTDTQYF.

The J gene is TRBJ1-5, the V gene TRBV6-6, with D possibly being TRBD1 (6 bases). Germline loops: CDR1 MNHNY, CDR2 SVGAGI (reference sequence). This CDR3 is 14 amino acids long. Trimming left V 6 bases short and J 6 bases short, with 15 bases between. The CDR3 DNA is TGTGCCAGCAGCATAGGGGGGGGCGGTCAGCCCCAGCATTTT. Translated: CASSIGGGGQPQHF.

This rearrangement joins TRBV6-6 to TRBJ1-2; 8 bases align to TRBD1. V trimming: 7 bases; J trimming: 8 bases; junction bases outside the gene matches: 9. The CDR3 extends over 13 amino acids. Per the germline V gene, CDR1 is MNHNY and CDR2 is SVGAGI (reference sequence). The CDR3 DNA sequence: TGTGCCAGCAACAACGGACAGGGACGGGGCTACACCTTC. This encodes CASNNGQGRGYTF.

The chain couples TRBV5-1 to TRBJ2-1; D is possibly TRBD1 (5 bases). This CDR3 is built from 11 residues. Germline V lookup: CDR1 SGHRS, CDR2 YFSETQ. Trimming removed 3 bases from V and 10 bases from J, with 8 bases in between. Here the CDR3 DNA reads TGCGCCAGCAGCTCCAACAGGGAGCAGTTCTTC. As protein: CASSSNREQFF.

This chain connects TRBV18 to TRBJ2-1; 8 nucleotides agree with TRBD2. With V trimmed by 6 bases and J by 4 bases, 11 bases remained unmatched. The CDR3 is 16 amino acids. Per the germline V gene, CDR1 is KGHSH and CDR2 is LQKENI. CDR3 loop: CASSELRGGLYNEQFF. The CDR3 DNA follows: TGTGCCAGCTCTGAACTCCGGGGGGGCCTTTACAATGAGCAGTTCTTC. The full variable domain, rest sourced from reference TRBV18 and TRBJ2-1, is NAGVMQNPRHLVRRRGQEARLRCSPMKGHSHVYWYRQLPEEGLKFMVYLQKENIIDESGMPKERFSAEFPKEGPSILRIQQVVRGDSAAYFCASSELRGGLYNEQFFGPGTRLTVL.

The chain joins TRBV5-1 to TRBJ1-1; D possibly corresponds to TRBD1 (5 bases). Germline V lookup: CDR1 SGHRS, CDR2 YFSETQ. V shed 1 base and J shed 1 base, with 11 bases lying between them. CDR3 length: 15 residues. This CDR3 reads CASSLMGLENTEAFF. Written as DNA, the CDR3 is TGCGCCAGCAGCTTGATGGGACTGGAGAACACTGAAGCTTTCTTT.

The chain joins TRBV29-1 to TRBJ2-6, with 7 bases lining up with TRBD2. Losses at the gene ends were 6 bases for V and 2 bases for J; bases not matched to a gene: 1. The CDR3 is 13 amino acids. The germline V gene has CDR1 SQVTM and CDR2 ANQGSEA. This CDR3 reads CSVGGTGANVLTF. CDR3 bases: TGCAGCGTGGGAGGGACTGGGGCCAACGTCCTGACTTTC. Complete variable domain (other parts from reference TRBV29-1 and TRBJ2-6): SAVISQKPSRDICQRGTSLTIQCQVDSQVTMMFWYRQQPGQSLTLIATANQGSEATYESGFVIDKFPISRPNLTFSTLTVSNMSPEDSSIYLCSVGGTGANVLTFGAGSRLTVL.

This clone came up once. The rearrangement uses TRBV3-1 (or the pseudogene TRBV3-2) and TRBJ1-6; unclear D gene. Germline-derived CDR1 and CDR2 are LGHDT and YNNKEL (reference sequence). Deletions cut 3 bases from V and 0 bases from J, with 15 bases between. CDR3 length: 18 residues. CDR3 sequence reads: CASSHGLSGGSYNSPLHF. In DNA form, the CDR3 reads TGTGCCAGCAGCCATGGTCTTTCCGGCGGCTCCTATAATTCACCCCTCCACTTT.

The CDR3 region has the DNA TGTGCCAGCAGCTTCGGGACAGGGGCCAACTATGGCTACACCTTC. It encodes CASSFGTGANYGYTF. This chain links TRBV5-8 with TRBJ1-2, with 10 bases aligning to TRBD1. The V gene's germline CDR1 is SGHTS and CDR2 YDEGEE. J gave up 2 bases and V 2 bases, and 3 bases lay outside the gene matches. The CDR3 spans 15 residues.

The genes are TRBV10-2 and TRBJ2-7; 7 nucleotides align to TRBD1. In germline, CDR1 is WSHSY, CDR2 SAAADI. This CDR3 has 14 amino acids. V dropped 1 base and J dropped 3; count of bases not matched to a gene: 3. The CDR3 protein is CASSEWDRHYEQYF. CDR3 nucleotide sequence: TGCGCCAGCAGTGAGTGGGACAGACACTACGAGCAGTACTTC.

This clone was detected only a few times. The identical CDR3 is also encoded by other nucleotide sequences in the sample. The chain links TRBV3-1 (or the pseudogene TRBV3-2) to TRBJ2-7; 9 positions agree with TRBD1. The junction had 4 bases not matched to a gene; V was cut back by 0 bases and J by 1 base. The germline V gene has CDR1 LGHDT and CDR2 YNNKEL (reference sequence). CDR3 length: 16 residues. In nucleotides, the CDR3 is TGTGCCAGCAGCCAAGAGCCGGGACAGGGTTCCTACGAGCAGTACTTC. Amino acid sequence: CASSQEPGQGSYEQYF.

The V and J genes are TRBV19 and TRBJ2-1; 7 nucleotides agree with TRBD2. The germline V gene has CDR1 LNHDA and CDR2 SQIVND (reference sequence). This CDR3 region has 14 residues. Trimming at V came to 3 bases and at J to 3 bases, leaving 2 bases not matched to a gene. CDR3: CASSMASGYNEQFF. CDR3 sequence (DNA): TGTGCCAGTAGTATGGCTAGCGGCTACAATGAGCAGTTCTTC.

In the case of this clone: At one end the junction does not follow the germline gene, possibly because of a read error. The chain couples TRBV7-2 to TRBJ2-3, with 7 bases aligning to TRBD2. The germline CDR1 and CDR2 sequences are SGHTA and FQGNSA. This CDR3 comprises 16 residues. DNA for the CDR3: TGTGCCAGCAGCTTAGTTAGTACGGGAGGCACGGATACGCAGTATTTT. This translates into CASSLVSTGGTDTQYF.

The chain couples TRBV3-1 (or the pseudogene TRBV3-2) to TRBJ1-1; D unresolved. The CDR3 sequence is 15 residues long. V lost 1 base to trimming and J lost 1 base, with 10 bases between them. Germline V CDR1 and CDR2: LGHDT, YNNKEL (reference sequence). In nucleotides, the CDR3 is TGTGCCAGCAGCCAAGGATTGTGGGCGAACACTGAAGCTTTCTTT. This gives the protein CASSQGLWANTEAFF.